Listed below are T cell receptor beta chains from one sample, sequenced in a study of control samples from healthy donors and cancer patients. Generated by immunoSEQ multiplex PCR, the TCRdb table keeps only in-frame clones and is missing some. The table has roughly 13,000 clones, roughly 79% seen once; the top ten hold approximately 8%. Sequenced sample: formalin-fixed, paraffin-embedded tissue. The receptors here all came from a male donor with melanoma. The CDR3 runs from the conserved cysteine through the conserved F or W. A D gene is named only where the DNA matches it firmly. Not every row has a clone size; where given, it reads once, few, many or a size class.

J: TRBJ2-1
D: TRBD1
size: -
length: 15
V: TRBV7-2
CDR3: CASRPGTAIYNEQFF
DNA: TGTGCCAGCAGGCCCGGGACAGCAATCTACAATGAGCAGTTCTTC

J: TRBJ2-5
D: TRBD2
size: -
length: 14
V: TRBV20-1
CDR3: CSASLAVAQETQYF
DNA: TGCAGTGCTAGTCTAGCGGTGGCACAAGAGACCCAGTACTTC

J: TRBJ1-2
D: -
size: few
length: 15
V: TRBV7-9
CDR3: CASSLESGTAYGYTF
DNA: TGTGCCAGCAGCTTAGAATCCGGGACGGCCTATGGCTACACCTTC

J: TRBJ1-1
D: -
size: -
length: 15
V: TRBV4-3
CDR3: CASSQDGHFHTEAFF
DNA: TGCGCCAGCAGCCAAGATGGACATTTCCACACTGAAGCTTTCTTT

J: TRBJ1-1
D: -
size: -
length: 13
V: TRBV19
CDR3: CASSIWEAAEAFF
DNA: TGTGCCAGTAGTATTTGGGAGGCGGCTGAAGCTTTCTTT

J: TRBJ1-4
D: -
size: few
length: 15
V: TRBV6-5
CDR3: CASSYSGQGSEKLFF
DNA: TGTGCCAGCAGTTACTCGGGGCAGGGGAGTGAAAAACTGTTTTTT

J: TRBJ2-7
D: -
size: few
length: 11
V: TRBV3-1/TRBV3-2
CDR3: CASSQVDEQYF
DNA: TGTGCCAGCAGCCAAGTAGACGAGCAGTACTTC

J: TRBJ2-3
D: -
size: -
length: 16
V: TRBV3-1/TRBV3-2
CDR3: CASSHGDGGLTDTQYF
DNA: TGTGCCAGCAGCCATGGGGATGGGGGCCTCACAGATACGCAGTATTTT

J: TRBJ2-7
D: -
size: -
length: 13
V: TRBV5-4
CDR3: CASSFPRAREQYF
DNA: TGTGCCAGCAGCTTCCCCCGAGCGCGCGAGCAGTACTTC

J: TRBJ2-5
D: TRBD2
size: -
length: 16
V: TRBV7-2
CDR3: CASSRSGLAGVETQYF
DNA: TGTGCCAGCAGCCGTTCCGGACTAGCGGGGGTGGAGACCCAGTACTTC

J: TRBJ2-7
D: TRBD1
size: -
length: 15
V: TRBV18
CDR3: CASSPRQGARNEQYF
DNA: TGTGCCAGCTCACCCAGACAGGGGGCGCGAAACGAGCAGTACTTC

J: TRBJ2-3
D: TRBD2
size: -
length: 16
V: TRBV15
CDR3: CATSRREASGTDTQYF
DNA: TGTGCCACCAGCAGGAGAGAGGCTAGCGGGACAGATACGCAGTATTTT

J: TRBJ2-5
D: -
size: -
length: 12
V: TRBV7-9
CDR3: CASSQPGETQYF
DNA: TGTGCCAGCAGCCAGCCAGGGGAGACCCAGTACTTC

J: TRBJ2-7
D: -
size: -
length: 13
V: TRBV5-1
CDR3: CASSLTPSYEQYF
DNA: TGCGCCAGCAGCCTAACACCTTCCTACGAGCAGTACTTC

J: TRBJ2-7
D: TRBD2
size: -
length: 11
V: TRBV28
CDR3: CASNHGGEQYF
DNA: TGTGCCAGCAATCACGGGGGGGAGCAGTACTTC

J: TRBJ2-5
D: -
size: -
length: 19
V: TRBV7-3
CDR3: CASRSTRNRALPFQETQYF
DNA: TGTGCCAGCAGATCCACGAGGAACAGGGCACTGCCATTTCAAGAGACCCAGTACTTC

J: TRBJ2-1
D: -
size: few
length: 16
V: TRBV10-3
CDR3: CAISESALLYHNEQFF
DNA: TGTGCCATCAGTGAGTCCGCACTACTTTATCACAATGAGCAGTTCTTC

J: TRBJ2-7
D: -
size: few
length: 16
V: TRBV4-3
CDR3: CASSQDPRLRSYEQYF
DNA: TGCGCCAGCAGCCAAGATCCCAGGCTTCGGTCCTACGAGCAGTACTTC

J: TRBJ2-5
D: TRBD2
size: -
length: 14
V: TRBV3-1/TRBV3-2
CDR3: CASSQSGGGRTQYF
DNA: TGTGCCAGCAGCCAATCCGGCGGGGGGCGGACCCAGTACTTC

J: TRBJ2-7
D: -
size: -
length: 15
V: TRBV7-2
CDR3: CASSLAPRSPYEQYF
DNA: TGTGCCAGCAGCTTAGCCCCGAGGTCGCCCTACGAGCAGTACTTC

J: TRBJ1-6
D: TRBD1
size: -
length: 15
V: TRBV2
CDR3: CASRGQGGNNSPLHF
DNA: TGTGCCAGCAGGGGACAGGGGGGGAATAATTCACCCCTCCACTTT

J: TRBJ1-2
D: -
size: few
length: 15
V: TRBV4-1
CDR3: CASSLDTNRYYGYTF
DNA: TGCGCCAGCAGCCTCGATACAAATCGGTACTATGGCTACACCTTC

J: TRBJ1-1
D: -
size: medium-sized
length: 13
V: TRBV7-9
CDR3: CASSLPGDTEAFF
DNA: TGTGCCAGCAGCTTACCTGGCGACACTGAAGCTTTCTTT

J: TRBJ1-6
D: -
size: -
length: 18
V: TRBV19
CDR3: CASSMPTGGGSYNSPLHF
DNA: TGTGCCAGTAGTATGCCAACAGGCGGTGGGTCCTATAATTCACCCCTCCACTTT